This passage covers 12 T cell receptor beta chains from one sample sequenced in a study of blood T cell repertoires in COVID-19. The method was immunoSEQ multiplex PCR; TCRdb's version includes in-frame clones alone and lacks a portion of them. The sample includes about 310,000 clones, more than 75% of them seen just once. The material sequenced was peripheral blood. The source of these receptors is a man in his 70s with acute or convalescent COVID-19.

The V gene is TRBV6-4, the J gene TRBJ1-5, with 10 bases identical to TRBD1. The CDR3 runs 18 residues. After removal of 0 bases from V and 1 base from J, the junction contained 6 bases not matched to a gene. The germline V gene encodes CDR1 MRHNA and CDR2 SNTAGT. CDR3 coding DNA: TGTGCCAGCAGTGACTCGGGACAGGGGAGTCGGAGCAATCAGCCCCAGCATTTT. This codes for CASSDSGQGSRSNQPQHF.

The V gene is TRBV12-5, the J gene TRBJ2-5, with a weak D call TRBD2 (6 bases). Germline lookup yields CDR1 LGHNT and CDR2 FRNRAP. This CDR3 has 14 amino acids. Trimming removed 1 base at V and 1 base at J, with 7 bases between. The CDR3 DNA sequence: TGTGCTAGTGGTTTGGGGACTACCCAAGAGACCCAGTACTTC. It codes for CASGLGTTQETQYF.

This sequence joins TRBV5-1 and TRBJ2-2, with 8 positions matching TRBD1. The CDR3 is made up of 16 amino acids. V lost 0 bases, J lost 4 bases, and 5 bases stayed unmatched. Germline-derived CDR1 and CDR2 are SGHRS and YFSETQ. CDR3 sequence: CASSLEVTGVTGELFF. CDR3 coding DNA: TGCGCCAGCAGCTTGGAAGTGACAGGGGTCACCGGGGAGCTGTTTTTT. Variable domain in full (rest from reference TRBV5-1 and TRBJ2-2): KAGVTQTPRYLIKTRGQQVTLSCSPISGHRSVSWYQQTPGQGLQFLFEYFSETQRNKGNFPGRFSGRQFSNSRSEMNVSTLELGDSALYLCASSLEVTGVTGELFFGEGSRLTVL.

Of note for this clone: Other DNA sequences in the same sample also yield this CDR3. The chain couples TRBV7-2 to TRBJ1-1, with 9 nucleotides matching TRBD1. This CDR3 has 15 amino acids. V was pared by 1 base and J by 3 bases, with 3 bases of the junction left unmatched. Per the germline V gene, CDR1 is SGHTA and CDR2 is FQGNSA. The CDR3 bases are TGTGCCAGCAGCTTAGTAGGACAGGGGTACACTGAAGCTTTCTTT. Translating gives CASSLVGQGYTEAFF.

This clone was recorded once. The rearrangement joins TRBV7-2 to TRBJ2-1, with 11 bases lining up with TRBD2. CDR1 is SGHTA and CDR2 is FQGNSA in the germline V gene. The V segment lost 3 bases and the J segment 9 bases; nucleotides outside the gene matches: 13. The CDR3 sequence is 17 residues long. This CDR3 is CASSLDPFSGRAVEQFF. DNA of the CDR3: TGTGCCAGCAGCTTGGACCCCTTTAGCGGGAGGGCCGTTGAGCAGTTCTTC.

This clone has only one observation. This CDR3 reads CASSLGTGQGRGIQYF. The CDR3, as DNA: TGTGCCAGCAGTTTGGGGACCGGACAGGGCAGGGGGATCCAGTACTTC. V usage is TRBV28 and J usage is TRBJ2-5, with 8 bases fitting TRBD1. V was clipped by 3 bases and J by 10 bases; unmatched bases: 16. The CDR3 length is 16 residues. Per germline, CDR1 MDHEN and CDR2 SYDVKM.

The rearrangement joins TRBV2 to TRBJ1-5; D remains unclear. The CDR3 is made up of 14 amino acids. V was pared by 2 bases and J by 4 bases, with 9 bases between. Germline-derived CDR1 and CDR2 are SNHLY and FYNNEI. CDR3 coding DNA: TGTGCCAGCAGTGAACATGTCAGGAATCAGCCCCAGCATTTT. Amino acid sequence: CASSEHVRNQPQHF. The full variable domain, with the rest looked up from reference TRBV2 and TRBJ1-5, is EPEVTQTPSHQVTQMGQEVILRCVPISNHLYFYWYRQILGQKVEFLVSFYNNEISEKSEIFDDQFSVERPDGSNFTLKIRSTKLEDSAMYFCASSEHVRNQPQHFGDGTRLSIL.

J is TRBJ2-2 and V is TRBV28, with 8 bases aligning to TRBD1. The CDR3 loop spans 15 amino acids. Germline CDR1 reads MDHEN; CDR2 reads SYDVKM. Trimming cost V 5 bases and J 6 bases; bases outside gene matches: 8. The CDR3 bases are TGTGCCAGCAGTCCCTATAGACAGGGGTCCGGGGAGCTGTTTTTT. The encoded protein is CASSPYRQGSGELFF. The variable domain in full, with the rest retrieved from reference TRBV28 and TRBJ2-2, is DVKVTQSSRYLVKRTGEKVFLECVQDMDHENMFWYRQDPGLGLRLIYFSYDVKMKEKGDIPEGYSVSREKKERFSLILESASTNQTSMYLCASSPYRQGSGELFFGEGSRLTVL.

This chain links TRBV2 with TRBJ1-6; 8 bases align to TRBD1. V was clipped by 7 bases and J by 8 bases; unmatched bases: 7. The germline CDR1 and CDR2 sequences are SNHLY and FYNNEI. This CDR3 spans 14 amino acids. The CDR3 DNA reads TGTGCCAGCAACGAACAGGGGGGTGATTCACCCCTCCACTTT. As protein: CASNEQGGDSPLHF.

The CDR3 here is CASSPPPGQSYGYTF. As DNA, the CDR3 is TGTGCCAGCTCACCTCCCCCGGGACAGTCCTATGGCTACACCTTC. This chain joins TRBV18 and TRBJ1-2, with 7 nucleotides matching TRBD1. The CDR3 runs 15 residues. Trimming cost V 3 bases and J 4 bases; bases outside gene matches: 8. Germline V gene lookup returns CDR1 KGHSH and CDR2 LQKENI.

The chain links TRBV29-1 to TRBJ1-2; tentatively, D is TRBD1 (5 bases). V was shortened by 5 bases and J by 6 bases, with 13 bases between the two germline ends. CDR1 and CDR2 from the germline V gene are SQVTM and ANQGSEA. CDR3 length equals 12 residues. CDR3 DNA: TGCAGCGTTTTGGCAGGAGGGGATGGCTACACCTTC. Its protein is CSVLAGGDGYTF.

The chain employs TRBV18 and TRBJ2-1, with TRBD1 matching over 8 bases. The germline CDR1 and CDR2 sequences are KGHSH and LQKENI. The CDR3 loop spans 15 amino acids. Germline trimming cut 2 bases from V and 4 bases from J; bases unmatched to any gene: 4. CDR3 sequence reads: CASSPRTGTYNEQFF. CDR3 sequence (DNA): TGTGCCAGCTCACCAAGGACAGGGACGTACAATGAGCAGTTCTTC. Full variable domain (outside the CDR3, taken from reference TRBV18 and TRBJ2-1): NAGVMQNPRHLVRRRGQEARLRCSPMKGHSHVYWYRQLPEEGLKFMVYLQKENIIDESGMPKERFSAEFPKEGPSILRIQQVVRGDSAAYFCASSPRTGTYNEQFFGPGTRLTVL.